Below, 32 T cell receptor beta chains from the same sample are listed, as sequenced in a study of OX40 agonist ivuxolimab in advanced cancers. Repertoires were generated with immunoSEQ multiplex PCR, while TCRdb's copy carries only in-frame clones and drops some. The data hold under 20,000 clones, with 60% to 85% observed a single time. The source was CD4+ or CD8+ T cells sorted from blood, collected in a trial of the OX40 agonist ivuxolimab. The receptors shown here come from an adult with an advanced solid tumor such as melanoma, head and neck, liver or kidney cancer.

This rearrangement joins TRBV5-1 to TRBJ1-2; TRBD1 aligns across 9 bases. This CDR3 is 14 amino acids long. The junction had 8 bases not matched to a gene; V was cut back by 4 bases and J by 7 bases. Germline assignment: CDR1 SGHRS and CDR2 YFSETQ. CDR3 nucleotides: TGCGCCAGCAGCCTTGGGACAGGGTTGGGTGGCTACACCTTC. It yields the protein CASSLGTGLGGYTF.

This clone rates as medium-sized. The genes are TRBV19 and TRBJ1-5; unclear D gene. V was trimmed by 3 bases and J by 6 bases, leaving 9 bases between them. Germline loops: CDR1 LNHDA, CDR2 SQIVND (reference sequence). There are 13 residues in the CDR3. The CDR3 reads CASSIGLSQPQHF. As DNA, the CDR3 is TGTGCCAGTAGTATCGGTCTAAGTCAGCCCCAGCATTTT. Full variable domain (outside the CDR3, taken from reference TRBV19 and TRBJ1-5): DGGITQSPKYLFRKEGQNVTLSCEQNLNHDAMYWYRQDPGQGLRLIYYSQIVNDFQKGDIAEGYSVSREKKESFPLTVTSAQKNPTAFYLCASSIGLSQPQHFGDGTRLSIL.

The CDR3 loop reads CASSSSGGNTEAFF. The CDR3 nucleotides are TGTGCCAGCAGCTCCTCAGGGGGCAACACTGAAGCTTTCTTT. The chain combines TRBV7-3 with TRBJ1-1; 8 bases map to TRBD1. The CDR3 is 14 residues long. V lost 4 bases to trimming and J lost 2 bases; unmatched junction nucleotides: 3. The germline V gene has CDR1 SGHTA and CDR2 FQGTGA.

This rearrangement joins TRBV7-2 to TRBJ2-2; D is uncertain. V lost 1 base and J 7 bases, leaving 7 bases between the germline ends. The CDR3 is 13 amino acids. Germline CDR1 and CDR2: SGHTA and FQGNSA. CDR3: CASSLDSSGELFF. The DNA of the CDR3 is TGTGCCAGCAGCTTAGACAGCAGCGGGGAGCTGTTTTTT.

The rearrangement uses TRBV19 and TRBJ1-2, with TRBD1 as a possible D gene (6 bases). The CDR3 totals 17 residues. The V end lost 7 bases, the J end lost 3 bases, and 24 bases lay between the germline ends. The V gene's germline CDR1 is LNHDA and CDR2 SQIVND (reference sequence). The CDR3 sequence: CASTQWGQGEAYYGYTF. CDR3 DNA sequence: TGTGCCAGTACCCAATGGGGGCAGGGAGAGGCCTACTATGGCTACACCTTC. Filled out from reference TRBV19 and TRBJ1-2, the complete variable domain reads DGGITQSPKYLFRKEGQNVTLSCEQNLNHDAMYWYRQDPGQGLRLIYYSQIVNDFQKGDIAEGYSVSREKKESFPLTVTSAQKNPTAFYLCASTQWGQGEAYYGYTFGSGTRLTVV.

The gene calls are TRBV14 and TRBJ2-1; the D call may be TRBD1 or TRBD2 (5 bases each). The germline V and J ends were trimmed by 0 bases and 5 bases, with 8 bases remaining between them. The CDR3 extends over 14 amino acids. Looked up from germline, CDR1 is SGHDN and CDR2 is FVKESK. CDR3 nucleotide sequence: TGTGCCAGCAGCCAAGATTGGGGGAACAATGAGCAGTTCTTC. It encodes CASSQDWGNNEQFF.

The chain recombines TRBV4-3 with TRBJ2-5; D is uncertain. V was pared by 0 bases and J by 1 base, with 9 bases between. Germline V gene sequence: CDR1 LGHNA, CDR2 YSLEER. This CDR3 contains 15 residues. The DNA for the CDR3 is TGCGCCAGCAGCCAAGACGGTAGCAGCCAAGAGACCCAGTACTTC. Its protein is CASSQDGSSQETQYF.

This clone was recorded only once. The chain employs TRBV4-1 and TRBJ2-1; 10 bases map to TRBD1. The CDR3 covers 15 residues. Trimming removed 4 bases from V and 4 bases from J; junction bases left unmatched: 4. Germline CDR1 MGHRA, CDR2 YSYEKL. In DNA, the CDR3 is TGCGCCAGCAGCCCCCAGGGACAGGGGTACAATGAGCAGTTCTTC. Encoded protein: CASSPQGQGYNEQFF.

The chain carries TRBV7-9 and TRBJ2-7; 8 bases line up with TRBD2. This CDR3 has 15 amino acids. Germline CDR1 and CDR2: SEHNR and FQNEAQ (reference sequence). J was trimmed by 2 bases and V by 6 bases; bases with no gene match: 9. The CDR3 is CASRDRGGRPYEQYF. The CDR3 DNA reads as TGTGCCAGCAGGGACCGGGGGGGCCGCCCCTACGAGCAGTACTTC.

V usage is TRBV7-9 and J usage is TRBJ1-2; 7 bases are a match to TRBD1. The trim removed 4 bases at V and 2 bases at J, leaving 7 bases unmatched. The CDR3 consists of 15 residues. From germline, CDR1 is SEHNR and CDR2 FQNEAQ (reference sequence). CDR3 coding DNA: TGTGCCAGCAGCTCCGAAGGGACAGCGAACTATGGCTACACCTTC. Translating it yields CASSSEGTANYGYTF.

V gene TRBV7-9 combines with J gene TRBJ2-7; weak D call: TRBD1 (6 bases). The CDR3 runs 16 residues. The V and J ends lost 5 bases and 2 bases respectively, with 19 bases between them. Germline V CDR1 and CDR2: SEHNR, FQNEAQ (reference sequence). The CDR3 is CASSPRTDSMTYEQYF. CDR3 DNA sequence: TGTGCCAGCAGCCCAAGGACAGATTCTATGACCTACGAGCAGTACTTC.

The rearrangement links TRBV4-3 to TRBJ2-4; D call uncertain. The germline V gene encodes CDR1 LGHNA and CDR2 YSLEER. The CDR3 sequence is 14 residues long. V was cut by 1 base and J by 8 bases, with 12 bases left in between. DNA for the CDR3: TGCGCCAGCAGCCAAGGGCTTTTTATGGACATTCAGTACTTC. Translating gives CASSQGLFMDIQYF.

The chain recombines TRBV9 with TRBJ2-1, with a tentative D call TRBD2 (5 bases). The CDR3 sequence is 13 residues long. Trimming stripped 3 bases from V and 4 bases from J, with 8 bases between. Looked up from germline, CDR1 is SGDLS and CDR2 is YYNGEE. Here the CDR3 DNA reads TGTGCCAGCAGCGCCGGCGGGTACAATGAGCAGTTCTTC. Translating it yields CASSAGGYNEQFF.

This rearrangement joins TRBV7-6 to TRBJ1-4; 9 nucleotides agree with TRBD1. The CDR3 is 15 residues long. The V gene's germline CDR1 is SGHVS and CDR2 FNYEAQ. Trimming removed 1 base from V and 7 bases from J; junction bases left unmatched: 4. In DNA, the CDR3 is TGTGCCAGCAGCTTAGGGACAGGGGTGGGTGAAAAACTGTTTTTT. Protein sequence: CASSLGTGVGEKLFF.

The V call is TRBV7-2, the J call TRBJ1-4; 8 bases agree with TRBD1. V shed 4 bases, J shed 14 bases, and the junction held 15 bases outside the gene matches. Germline V lookup: CDR1 SGHTA, CDR2 FQGNSA. This CDR3 is built from 15 residues. CDR3 in DNA: TGTGCCAGCAGCTACCTCAAGGGACAGGACGTTGACCTGTTTTTT. Residues: CASSYLKGQDVDLFF.

This chain joins TRBV7-8 and TRBJ2-5; possibly TRBD1 or TRBD2 for D (5 bases each). V lost 1 base and J lost 2, with 11 bases in between. The CDR3 is made up of 15 amino acids. Germline-derived CDR1 and CDR2 are SGHVS and FQNEAQ. The CDR3: CASSLGWGNQETQYF. The DNA of the CDR3 is TGTGCCAGCAGCTTAGGTTGGGGGAATCAAGAGACCCAGTACTTC.

This clone was seen a few times. The chain recombines TRBV5-4 with TRBJ2-7; D gene ambiguous. CDR3 length equals 13 residues. V was shortened by 0 bases and J by 0 bases, with 4 bases between the two germline ends. The germline V gene has CDR1 SGHNT and CDR2 YYREEE (reference sequence). CDR3 region: CASSLDPSYEQYF. Written as DNA, the CDR3 is TGTGCCAGCAGCTTGGATCCCTCCTACGAGCAGTACTTC. The complete variable domain, with remaining parts taken from reference TRBV5-4 and TRBJ2-7, reads ETGVTQSPTHLIKTRGQQVTLRCSSQSGHNTVSWYQQALGQGPQFIFQYYREEENGRGNFPPRFSGLQFPNYSSELNVNALELDDSALYLCASSLDPSYEQYFGPGTRLTVT.

This clone came up once. The V call is TRBV4-3, the J call TRBJ1-6; 10 bases match TRBD1. This CDR3 is 15 amino acids long. Per the germline V gene, CDR1 is LGHNA and CDR2 is YSLEER. After removal of 7 bases from V and 8 bases from J, the junction contained 8 bases not matched to a gene. The CDR3 is CASTASGQGYSPLHF. CDR3 nucleotides: TGCGCCAGCACGGCCTCGGGACAGGGGTATTCACCCCTCCACTTT.

CDR3 in DNA: TGTGCCAGCACGACAAATCGTATGACAGGGGAGGGTGGCTACACCTTC. Encoded protein: CASTTNRMTGEGGYTF. The gene calls are TRBV9 and TRBJ1-2; 8 bases agree with TRBD1. CDR3 length equals 16 residues. V was pared by 6 bases and J by 7 bases, with 17 bases of the junction left unmatched. Looked up from germline, CDR1 is SGDLS and CDR2 is YYNGEE.

The chain combines TRBV28 with TRBJ1-5; D is unresolved. V dropped 6 bases and J dropped 3 bases, with 15 bases sitting between them. Germline V gene lookup returns CDR1 MDHEN and CDR2 SYDVKM. This CDR3 spans 15 amino acids. CDR3 sequence (DNA): TGTGCCAGCAGCGGGCGGTTCGATTCCAATCAGCCCCAGCATTTT. Translated, it gives CASSGRFDSNQPQHF.

The chain uses TRBV10-2 and TRBJ1-1, with unresolved D. This CDR3 contains 15 residues. V gave up 0 bases and J gave up 1 base, with 9 bases separating them. Germline-derived CDR1 and CDR2 are WSHSY and SAAADI. This CDR3 is CASSESIRRNTEAFF. CDR3 in DNA: TGCGCCAGCAGTGAGTCAATCAGGCGGAACACTGAAGCTTTCTTT.

Regarding this clone: The sample carries other DNA sequences with the same CDR3. The V gene is TRBV7-8, the J gene TRBJ2-1; D is possibly TRBD2 (5 bases). CDR1 is SGHVS, CDR2 FQNEAQ, per germline. V was clipped by 6 bases and J by 9 bases, with 12 bases between them. The CDR3 has 12 residues. DNA of the CDR3: TGTGCCAGCAGTCCTTTCGAGGGTGAGCAGTTCTTC. Protein product: CASSPFEGEQFF.

As to this clone: Other DNA sequences of this sample code for an identical CDR3. The chain uses TRBV5-1 and TRBJ2-1; 8 nucleotides line up with TRBD1. Germline loops: CDR1 SGHRS, CDR2 YFSETQ. Trimming at V came to 0 bases and at J to 0 bases, leaving 2 bases not matched to a gene. The CDR3 length is 16 residues. The CDR3 region has the DNA TGCGCCAGCAGCTTGGGACAGGGGTCCTCCTACAATGAGCAGTTCTTC. Translation: CASSLGQGSSYNEQFF.

This clone was counted a single time. The gene calls are TRBV5-1 and TRBJ1-1, with D uncertain. The CDR3 runs 12 residues. The V end was cut by 2 bases, the J end by 5 bases, with 7 bases between. CDR1 is SGHRS and CDR2 is YFSETQ in the germline V gene. CDR3 region: CASSLLGTEAFF. For the CDR3, the DNA is TGCGCCAGCAGCTTATTAGGAACTGAAGCTTTCTTT.

The genes are TRBV7-3 and TRBJ2-3; no clear D gene. Trimming pared 3 bases from V and 2 bases from J, leaving 9 bases between. CDR1 is SGHTA, CDR2 FQGTGA, per germline. The CDR3 extends over 14 amino acids. The CDR3 region is CASSLLGNTDTQYF. CDR3 DNA: TGTGCCAGCAGCTTGTTAGGGAACACAGATACGCAGTATTTT.

This chain uses TRBV4-1 with TRBJ1-2; 7 bases are a match to TRBD1. Trimming took 1 base from V and 5 from J; bases not matched to a gene: 7. The CDR3 is made up of 15 amino acids. Germline CDR1 reads MGHRA; CDR2 reads YSYEKL. The CDR3 is CASSQVQGVGYGYTF. DNA for the CDR3: TGCGCCAGCAGCCAAGTTCAGGGGGTGGGATATGGCTACACCTTC.

The CDR3 DNA reads as TGCGCCAGCAGTGCAGTACCGTTTGGAAACACCATATATTTT. Its translation: CASSAVPFGNTIYF. The chain carries TRBV10-2 and TRBJ1-3; D is ambiguous. With 4 bases removed from V and 3 bases from J, the gap between germline ends came to 10 bases. CDR1 is WSHSY and CDR2 is SAAADI in the germline V gene. The CDR3 extends over 14 amino acids.

The chain employs TRBV7-6 and TRBJ2-2, with D unresolved. The germline gives CDR1 SGHVS, CDR2 FNYEAQ. The CDR3 runs to 13 residues. The germline V and J ends were trimmed by 4 bases and 4 bases, with 7 bases remaining between them. The CDR3 loop is CASSSDTTGELFF. The DNA of the CDR3 is TGTGCCAGCAGCTCTGACACCACCGGGGAGCTGTTTTTT.

V usage is TRBV7-6 and J usage is TRBJ1-6, with unresolved D. Germline lookup yields CDR1 SGHVS and CDR2 FNYEAQ. This CDR3 has 19 amino acids. V lost 0 bases to trimming and J lost 1 base, with 16 bases between them. The CDR3 here is CASSLAKVPGGSYNSPLHF. CDR3 bases: TGTGCCAGCAGCTTAGCTAAAGTTCCCGGTGGATCCTATAATTCACCCCTCCACTTT.

The rearrangement links TRBV27 to TRBJ1-2, with 8 bases fitting TRBD1. CDR1 and CDR2 (germline): MNHEY, SMNVEV (reference sequence). V was clipped by 5 bases and J by 7 bases; unmatched bases: 12. The CDR3 has 15 amino acids. The CDR3 DNA reads as TGTGCCAGCAGTATAAACGCAGGGGGCGTACGTGGCTACACCTTC. Its protein is CASSINAGGVRGYTF.

CDR3 sequence: CASSRMNTEAFF. The CDR3 nucleotides are TGTGCCAGCAGCCGTATGAACACTGAAGCTTTCTTT. This chain joins TRBV7-9 and TRBJ1-1, with D unclear. Trimming shortened V by 5 bases and J by 0 bases, and 4 bases separated the two germline ends. This CDR3 contains 12 residues. CDR1 and CDR2 from the germline V gene are SEHNR and FQNEAQ (reference sequence).

J is TRBJ2-2 and V is TRBV18, with 7 positions matching TRBD1. CDR3 length equals 15 residues. V gave up 8 bases and J gave up 0 bases; unmatched junction bases: 6. The V gene's germline CDR1 is KGHSH and CDR2 LQKENI. Written as DNA, the CDR3 is TGTGCCAGCCAGGGACAGACTTCGAACACCGGGGAGCTGTTTTTT. Protein: CASQGQTSNTGELFF.